This T cell receptor (beta chain) was recovered during a study of identifying expanded T cells in peripheral blood. The method was immunoSEQ multiplex PCR; TCRdb's version includes in-frame clones alone and lacks a portion of them. This table has over 65,000 clones, 85% to 90% appearing once. The specimen was blood. This clonotype was sampled from a person aged 18 to 75 in good health.

CDR3 in amino acids: CASSQLGQGMGKLFF. The CDR3 DNA reads as TGCGCCAGCAGCCAGCTGGGACAGGGGATGGGAAAACTGTTTTTT. V usage is TRBV5-1 and J usage is TRBJ1-4; 10 nucleotides agree with TRBD1. The CDR3 totals 15 residues. J lost 10 bases, V lost 4 bases, and 10 bases had no gene match. Germline V gives CDR1 SGHRS, CDR2 YFSETQ. Filled out from reference TRBV5-1 and TRBJ1-4, the complete variable domain reads KAGVTQTPRYLIKTRGQQVTLSCSPISGHRSVSWYQQTPGQGLQFLFEYFSETQRNKGNFPGRFSGRQFSNSRSEMNVSTLELGDSALYLCASSQLGQGMGKLFFGSGTQLSVL.